This T cell receptor (beta chain) came from a study of T cells expressing NK-cell markers. Study outcomes and limitations: Whether expanded NKG2C-expressing T cell clones recognize HCMV is unknown. The study found dominant NKG2C+ clonotypes at roughly 1.0-8% of CD8+ T cells in five or six donors.

About this clonotype itself: Its specificity is unknown.

TCRdb reworked the 5' RACE reads into one entry per CDR3 protein, no DNA. The sample's table shows about 160,000 distinct CDR3 sequences. This TCR was sampled from a man aged 18-75 years in good health. Sequenced material: blood T cells: a sorted CD56 or NKG2C T cell subset, CD4+ or CD8+ T cells, or bulk PBMC T cells (not recorded which).

The CDR3 here is CASSLGATEQFF. This chain links TRBV6-2 or TRBV6-3 with TRBJ2-1. Per germline, CDR1 MNHEY and CDR2 SVGEGT. This CDR3 spans 12 amino acids.